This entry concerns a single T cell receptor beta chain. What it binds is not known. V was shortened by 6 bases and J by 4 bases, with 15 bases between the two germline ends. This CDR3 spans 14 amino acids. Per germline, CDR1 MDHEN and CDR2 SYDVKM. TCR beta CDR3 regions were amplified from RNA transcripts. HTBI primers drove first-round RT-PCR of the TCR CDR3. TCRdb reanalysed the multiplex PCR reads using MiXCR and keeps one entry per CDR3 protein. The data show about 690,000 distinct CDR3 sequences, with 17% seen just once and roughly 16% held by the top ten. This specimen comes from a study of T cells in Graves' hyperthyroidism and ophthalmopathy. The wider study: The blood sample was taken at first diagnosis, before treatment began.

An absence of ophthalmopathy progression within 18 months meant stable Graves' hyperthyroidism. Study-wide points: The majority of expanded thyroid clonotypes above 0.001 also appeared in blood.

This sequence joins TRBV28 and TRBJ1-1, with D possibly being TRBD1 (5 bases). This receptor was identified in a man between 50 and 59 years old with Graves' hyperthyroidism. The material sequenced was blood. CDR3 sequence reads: CASSLGGVTTEAFF. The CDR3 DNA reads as TGTGCCAGCAGCTTGGGGGGAGTTACCACTGAAGCTTTCTTT.